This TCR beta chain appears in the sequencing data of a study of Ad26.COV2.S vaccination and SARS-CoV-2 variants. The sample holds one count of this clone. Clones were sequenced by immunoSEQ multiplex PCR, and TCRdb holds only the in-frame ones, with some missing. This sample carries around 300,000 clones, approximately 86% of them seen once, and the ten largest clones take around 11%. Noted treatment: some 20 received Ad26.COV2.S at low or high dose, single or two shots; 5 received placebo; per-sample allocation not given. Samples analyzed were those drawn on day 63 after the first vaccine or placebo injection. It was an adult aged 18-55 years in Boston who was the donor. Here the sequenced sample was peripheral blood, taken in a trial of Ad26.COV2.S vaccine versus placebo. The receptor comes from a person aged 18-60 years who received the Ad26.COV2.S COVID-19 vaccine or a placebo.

CDR3 DNA: TGTGCCAGCAGCGAACGGGGGGCCAGACTAGACACAGATACGCAGTATTTT. Protein product: CASSERGARLDTDTQYF. The V and J genes are TRBV7-9 and TRBJ2-3; maybe TRBD2 (7 bases). The CDR3 extends over 17 amino acids. Germline V gives CDR1 SEHNR, CDR2 FQNEAQ (reference sequence). Trimming removed 5 bases at V and 2 bases at J, with 20 bases between.